One sample yielded the 31 T cell receptor beta chains listed below, sequenced in a study of T cells in Graves' hyperthyroidism and ophthalmopathy. Researchers amplified the TCR beta CDR3 regions from RNA transcripts. HTBI primers drove first-round RT-PCR of the TCR CDR3. MiXCR was run by TCRdb on the multiplex PCR reads, yielding one entry per CDR3 protein. The table has 650,000 to 750,000 distinct CDR3 sequences, roughly 15% seen once; the top ten hold roughly 10%. Sequencing was carried out using blood. The receptor set was obtained from a woman between 18 and 30 years old with Graves' hyperthyroidism.

This clonotype has only a few counts. This chain links TRBV6-2 or TRBV6-3 with TRBJ2-6; D is unclear. This CDR3 has 13 residues. The germline V gene has CDR1 MNHEY and CDR2 SVGEGT. V dropped 8 bases and J dropped 1 base, with 6 bases sitting between them. The CDR3 is CASLKSGANVLTF. DNA for the CDR3: TGTGCCAGCCTGAAATCTGGGGCCAACGTCCTGACTTTC.

This clonotype has just one count. The V call is TRBV29-1, the J call TRBJ2-1, with 8 bases lining up with TRBD2. The germline V gene has CDR1 SQVTM and CDR2 ANQGSEA. The CDR3 totals 20 residues. The V gene end was trimmed by 5 bases and the J gene end by 9 bases; junction bases not matched to a gene: 30. Here the CDR3 reads CSVIPFSPEVRREGRPEQFF. The CDR3 DNA reads TGCAGCGTTATTCCCTTCTCGCCAGAAGTTCGCCGGGAGGGCCGGCCTGAGCAGTTCTTC.

This chain connects TRBV3-1 to TRBJ2-7; TRBD2 is a possible D gene (6 bases). Germline V gives CDR1 LGHDT, CDR2 YNNKEL (reference sequence). The CDR3 runs to 15 residues. V shed 4 bases and J shed 2 bases, with 15 bases lying between them. Written as DNA, the CDR3 is TGTGCCAGCAGCCTGCTAGCGAAAGGGACCTACGAGCAGTACTTC. Protein product: CASSLLAKGTYEQYF.

The chain joins TRBV9 to TRBJ2-2; TRBD2 agrees at 10 bases. CDR1 and CDR2 from the germline V gene are SGDLS and YYNGEE. The V gene end was trimmed by 4 bases and the J gene end by 2 bases; junction bases not matched to a gene: 5. The CDR3 sequence is 16 residues long. CDR3 in amino acids: CASSTQREGNTGELFF. In DNA, the CDR3 is TGTGCCAGCAGCACCCAGCGGGAGGGCAACACCGGGGAGCTGTTTTTT. Filled out from reference TRBV9 and TRBJ2-2, the complete variable domain reads DSGVTQTPKHLITATGQRVTLRCSPRSGDLSVYWYQQSLDQGLQFLIQYYNGEERAKGNILERFSAQQFPDLHSELNLSSLELGDSALYFCASSTQREGNTGELFFGEGSRLTVL.

This clonotype came up a few times. The chain employs TRBV6-2 or TRBV6-3 and TRBJ2-7; 9 positions agree with TRBD2. Germline loops: CDR1 MNHEY, CDR2 SVGEGT. The J segment lost 6 bases and the V segment lost 4 bases, leaving 19 bases of the junction unmatched. This CDR3 spans 18 amino acids. CDR3 sequence: CASSFTSPVASGKTEQYF. As DNA, the CDR3 is TGTGCCAGCAGTTTTACCTCCCCCGTGGCTAGCGGGAAAACCGAGCAGTACTTC.

Worth noting for this clonotype: This clone may be a read error of a much larger clone one base away. V gene TRBV27 combines with J gene TRBJ2-7; 11 positions match TRBD1. V lost 8 bases and J lost 2; bases outside the gene matches: 5. Germline values: CDR1 MNHEY, CDR2 SMNVEV (reference sequence). The CDR3 consists of 14 residues. Here the CDR3 reads CASRWGQGAYEQYF. The CDR3 coding sequence is TGTGCCAGCCGCTGGGGACAGGGGGCCTACGAGCAGTACTTC.

This clonotype turned up a few times. The CDR3 does not close with the conserved phenylalanine or tryptophan, likely indicating a read error. J is TRBJ2-3 and V is TRBV12-3 or TRBV12-4; 13 bases line up with TRBD2. V lost 6 bases and J lost 4; bases outside the gene matches: 4. There are 15 residues in the CDR3. DNA for the CDR3: TGTGCCAGCAGAAGGACTAGCGGGAGTGCAGATACGCAGTATCTT. It is translated as CASRRTSGSADTQYL.

V is TRBV5-6 and J is TRBJ1-1; D is possibly TRBD1 (5 bases). Germline-derived CDR1 and CDR2 are SGHDT and YYEEEE. The CDR3 has 13 amino acids. Trimming took off 9 bases at V and 5 bases at J, with 17 bases between the two ends. The CDR3, as DNA: TGTGCCACCCAGGATCAGCGACAGACTGAAGCTTTCTTT. Its protein is CATQDQRQTEAFF.

This clonotype was observed a few times. The chain employs TRBV29-1 and TRBJ2-1, with TRBD2 matching 10 bases. With V trimmed by 5 bases and J by 8 bases, 9 bases remained unmatched. This CDR3 is built from 14 residues. The germline gives CDR1 SQVTM, CDR2 ANQGSEA. CDR3 DNA: TGCAGCGTTCCAACTAGCGGGACTTCGCATGAGCAGTTCTTC. As protein: CSVPTSGTSHEQFF.

The chain uses TRBV7-9 and TRBJ2-3; 14 bases fit TRBD2. The V and J ends lost 5 bases and 4 bases, in that order; junction bases with no gene match: 8. CDR3 length: 17 amino acids. Germline assignment: CDR1 SEHNR and CDR2 FQNEAQ (reference sequence). The CDR3 sequence is CASSTGLAGGVADTQYF. CDR3 bases: TGTGCCAGCAGCACCGGACTAGCGGGAGGAGTTGCAGATACGCAGTATTTT.

This chain joins TRBV28 and TRBJ1-3; D unclear. The CDR3 is 14 residues long. Germline V gene lookup returns CDR1 MDHEN and CDR2 SYDVKM. Deletions cut 8 bases from V and 0 bases from J, with 11 bases between. The CDR3 sequence is CASGSGASGNTIYF. The DNA of the CDR3 is TGTGCCAGCGGTTCAGGAGCCTCTGGAAACACCATATATTTT.

This clonotype occurred a few times. V is TRBV15 and J is TRBJ1-1, with unresolved D. The ends were cut back, 0 bases at V and 5 bases at J, with 13 bases in the middle. The CDR3 contains 15 residues. CDR1 LNHNV and CDR2 YYDKDF come from the germline V gene (reference sequence). DNA of the CDR3: TGTGCCACCAGCAGAGATGAACCCCTGTGGACTGAAGCTTTCTTT. Residues: CATSRDEPLWTEAFF.

This clonotype was counted only a few times. At one end, the junction sequence differs from germline, possibly due to a read error. The chain joins TRBV28 to TRBJ1-2; 7 nucleotides agree with TRBD1. CDR1 is MDHEN, CDR2 SYDVKM, per germline. CDR3 length: 15 residues. The CDR3 region is CASSFLGGGAGFASF. For the CDR3, the DNA is TGTGCCAGCAGTTTTCTCGGAGGGGGCGCTGGATTTGCCTCCTTC.

This clonotype has only a few counts. The chain employs TRBV4-1 and TRBJ2-3; either TRBD1 or TRBD2 may supply D (5 bases each). Trimming cost V 2 bases and J 1 base, with 16 bases left between them. There are 17 residues in the CDR3. Per the germline V gene, CDR1 is MGHRA and CDR2 is YSYEKL. Here the CDR3 reads CASSQRSGAVGTDTQYF. CDR3 DNA sequence: TGCGCCAGCAGCCAAAGGTCCGGGGCGGTGGGCACAGATACGCAGTATTTT.

This clonotype was counted between two and nine times. V gene TRBV11-2 combines with J gene TRBJ2-7; D may correspond to TRBD1 or TRBD2 (5 bases each). V lost 0 bases to trimming and J lost 3 bases, with 18 bases between them. Per the germline V gene, CDR1 is SGHAT and CDR2 is FQNNGV. The CDR3 extends over 17 amino acids. CDR3 DNA: TGTGCCAGCAGCTTAGAGGGACGGGTCGGGATGCACTACGAGCAGTACTTC. It encodes CASSLEGRVGMHYEQYF. Together with reference TRBV11-2 and TRBJ2-7, the CDR3 gives the full variable domain: EAGVAQSPRYKIIEKRQSVAFWCNPISGHATLYWYQQILGQGPKLLIQFQNNGVVDDSQLPKDRFSAERLKGVDSTLKIQPAKLEDSAVYLCASSLEGRVGMHYEQYFGPGTRLTVT.

This clonotype showed up many times. The chain recombines TRBV30 with TRBJ2-7, with 7 bases that match TRBD1. Germline V gene data show CDR1 as GTSNPN and CDR2 as SVGIG (reference sequence). V lost 3 bases to trimming and J lost 6 bases; unmatched junction nucleotides: 8. This CDR3 comprises 13 residues. CDR3 sequence reads: CAWSRQGGREQYF. CDR3 DNA: TGTGCCTGGAGCCGACAGGGCGGGCGCGAGCAGTACTTC.

This clonotype showed up many times. The rearrangement uses TRBV5-1 and TRBJ1-5; a weak D match, TRBD1 (6 bases). Trimming left V 4 bases short and J 3 bases short, with 14 bases between. CDR1 and CDR2 (germline): SGHRS, YFSETQ. The CDR3 has 15 amino acids. The CDR3 sequence is CASSTGQSPNQPQHF. CDR3 nucleotide sequence: TGCGCCAGCAGCACCGGACAGTCGCCCAATCAGCCCCAGCATTTT.

The chain employs TRBV7-8 and TRBJ1-5; TRBD1 aligns across 7 bases. The ends lost 9 bases at V and 7 bases at J; junction bases unmatched: 9. CDR1 is SGHVS, CDR2 FQNEAQ, per germline. The CDR3 is 13 amino acids. The CDR3 spells CASRQGFGQPQHF. CDR3 coding DNA: TGTGCCAGTCGACAGGGCTTCGGCCAGCCCCAGCATTTT.

V is TRBV11-2 and J is TRBJ2-3, with TRBD2 matching over 11 bases. V shed 1 base, J shed 5 bases, and the junction held 8 bases outside the gene matches. The CDR3 consists of 17 residues. Germline CDR1 and CDR2: SGHAT and FQNNGV. Written as DNA, the CDR3 is TGTGCCAGCAGCTTAGGAATACTAGCGGGAGCTCAAGATACGCAGTATTTT. It specifies CASSLGILAGAQDTQYF.

This clonotype was counted many times. This chain uses TRBV2 with TRBJ2-1, with TRBD1 matching over 10 bases. In germline, CDR1 is SNHLY, CDR2 FYNNEI. V shed 6 bases and J 4 bases; nucleotides not matched to a gene: 6. CDR3 length: 15 residues. This chain's CDR3 is CASSPGTGEYNEQFF. The CDR3 nucleotides read TGTGCCAGCAGCCCCGGGACAGGGGAGTACAATGAGCAGTTCTTC. The full variable domain, completed using reference TRBV2 and TRBJ2-1, is EPEVTQTPSHQVTQMGQEVILRCVPISNHLYFYWYRQILGQKVEFLVSFYNNEISEKSEIFDDQFSVERPDGSNFTLKIRSTKLEDSAMYFCASSPGTGEYNEQFFGPGTRLTVL.

In this sample, this clonotype turned up many times. The chain recombines TRBV3-1 with TRBJ2-3; 14 bases agree with TRBD2. The germline CDR1 and CDR2 sequences are LGHDT and YNNKEL (reference sequence). V shed 0 bases and J 4 bases; nucleotides not matched to a gene: 12. This CDR3 has 20 amino acids. CDR3 loop: CASSQDVWGTSGSASDTQYF. For the CDR3, the DNA is TGTGCCAGCAGCCAAGATGTGTGGGGGACTAGCGGGAGTGCGTCAGATACGCAGTATTTT.

V and J are TRBV12-3 or TRBV12-4 and TRBJ1-1; possible D gene TRBD1, 5 bases. The CDR3 loop spans 15 amino acids. V lost 6 bases and J 1 base, leaving 15 bases between the germline ends. DNA for the CDR3: TGTGCCAGCAGGATAACGGGACGAAAGAACACTGAAGCTTTCTTT. Residues: CASRITGRKNTEAFF.

This CDR3 reads CASSYSGLGGEQYF. The CDR3 DNA is TGTGCCAGCAGTTACTCAGGCCTGGGTGGCGAGCAGTACTTC. This chain joins TRBV6-2 or TRBV6-3 and TRBJ2-7, with D uncertain. The CDR3 sequence is 14 residues long. Trimming pared 0 bases from V and 6 bases from J, leaving 12 bases between. The germline CDR1 and CDR2 sequences are MNHEY and SVGEGT.

This clonotype was recorded many times. In nucleotides, the CDR3 is TGTGCCAGCAGTAGGGGGGAGGTTCGGAACACTGAAGCTTTCTTT. Translating gives CASSRGEVRNTEAFF. The chain employs TRBV6-1 and TRBJ1-1, with TRBD1 as a possible D gene (6 bases). Trimming stripped 5 bases from V and 1 base from J, with 14 bases between. The germline V gene has CDR1 MNHNS and CDR2 SASEGT. The CDR3 spans 15 residues.

This clonotype showed up many times. The V call is TRBV7-9, the J call TRBJ2-3; unclear D gene. Trimming removed 5 bases from V and 4 bases from J, with 7 bases in between. Germline assignment: CDR1 SEHNR and CDR2 FQNEAQ (reference sequence). This CDR3 has 12 residues. The CDR3 nucleotides are TGTGCCAGCAGCCGAGGTTCAGATACGCAGTATTTT. Its protein product is CASSRGSDTQYF.

V and J are TRBV6-5 and TRBJ2-5; unclear D gene. V was cut by 2 bases and J by 0 bases, with 7 bases left in between. This CDR3 is 14 amino acids long. Germline V CDR1 and CDR2: MNHEY, SVGAGI. CDR3 protein: CASSYSRNQETQYF. The CDR3 region has the DNA TGTGCCAGCAGTTACAGCCGGAACCAAGAGACCCAGTACTTC.

This clonotype was counted ten times or more. The chain has TRBV7-2 and TRBJ2-2; the D gene could be TRBD1 or TRBD2 (5 bases each). The CDR3 is 15 residues long. Per the germline V gene, CDR1 is SGHTA and CDR2 is FQGNSA. Deletions cut 7 bases from V and 6 bases from J, with 18 bases between. The CDR3 region has the DNA TGTGCCAGCAACCGGGGAAGGGGCCAATCCGGGGAGCTGTTTTTT. This encodes CASNRGRGQSGELFF. Combining the CDR3 with reference TRBV7-2 and TRBJ2-2 gives the whole variable domain GAGVSQSPSNKVTEKGKDVELRCDPISGHTALYWYRQSLGQGLEFLIYFQGNSAPDKSGLPSDRFSAERTGGSVSTLTIQRTQQEDSAVYLCASNRGRGQSGELFFGEGSRLTVL.

The genes are TRBV6-2 or TRBV6-3 and TRBJ1-5; unclear D gene. The V end lost 7 bases, the J end lost 9 bases, and 10 bases lay between the germline ends. The germline gives CDR1 MNHEY, CDR2 SVGEGT. CDR3 length: 11 amino acids. CDR3: CASISEGPQHF. CDR3 coding DNA: TGTGCCAGCATATCAGAAGGGCCCCAGCATTTT.

There are a few counts of this clonotype. This chain links TRBV28 with TRBJ2-2; TRBD1 matches 12 bases. J was trimmed by 5 bases and V by 4 bases; bases with no gene match: 5. The germline gives CDR1 MDHEN, CDR2 SYDVKM. The CDR3 loop spans 16 amino acids. The CDR3 here is CASSSPGQGATGELFF. CDR3 in DNA: TGTGCCAGCAGTTCACCGGGACAGGGGGCAACCGGGGAGCTGTTTTTT.

This clonotype was observed at least ten times. The chain's CDR3 is CSAGAGEGQETQYF. Here the CDR3 DNA reads TGCAGTGCAGGGGCGGGAGAGGGTCAAGAGACCCAGTACTTC. This rearrangement joins TRBV20-1 to TRBJ2-5; 7 bases are a match to TRBD2. The CDR3 runs 14 residues. Germline-derived CDR1 and CDR2 are DFQATT and SNEGSKA (reference sequence). Trimming cost V 6 bases and J 2 bases; bases outside gene matches: 9.

This clonotype was picked up a small number of times. This chain connects TRBV19 to TRBJ2-2, with 9 bases fitting TRBD2. This CDR3 is 17 amino acids long. The V and J ends lost 3 bases and 7 bases, in that order; junction bases with no gene match: 12. Per the germline V gene, CDR1 is LNHDA and CDR2 is SQIVND (reference sequence). CDR3 coding DNA: TGTGCCAGTAGTATGGGAAACTTAGCGGGAGTGATCGGGGAGCTGTTTTTT. Its protein is CASSMGNLAGVIGELFF.